A single sample is the source of the 14 T cell receptor beta chains below, sequenced in a study of vaccination effects on CD4 cells after COVID-19. CD4+ T cells specific for antigen were expanded with viral peptide pools by the ViraFEST assay before sequencing. Researchers isolated CD4+ T cells once 9 to 11 days of culture had elapsed. Everyone in the study got two shots of either the BNT162b2 or mRNA-1273 vaccine. Clones were sequenced by immunoSEQ multiplex PCR, and TCRdb holds only the in-frame ones, with some missing. The sample records under 80,000 clones, 76% being singletons. Their antigen targets remain unknown. The sample was CD4+ T cells from PBMCs cultured with HCoV-OC43 spike peptides, taken after COVID-19 vaccination. Indicated subset: HCoV-OC43 spike overlapping peptide pool stimulation. The receptors originated from a human donor who received a COVID-19 vaccine.

This chain uses TRBV5-6 with TRBJ2-5, with D uncertain. The germline gives CDR1 SGHDT, CDR2 YYEEEE. V was pared by 0 bases and J by 3 bases, with 15 bases between. This CDR3 is built from 16 residues. The CDR3 is CASSLVSGSAKETQYF. For the CDR3, the DNA is TGTGCCAGCAGCTTGGTATCGGGCTCAGCGAAAGAGACCCAGTACTTC.

The chain links TRBV10-1 to TRBJ1-3, with 7 bases that match TRBD1. The CDR3 spans 16 residues. Germline V gives CDR1 WNHNN, CDR2 SYGVQD (reference sequence). After removal of 0 bases from V and 4 bases from J, the junction contained 6 bases not matched to a gene. The CDR3 protein is CASSESQGGLGNTIYF. CDR3 DNA sequence: TGCGCCAGCAGTGAGTCTCAGGGGGGACTCGGAAACACCATATATTTT.

This chain connects TRBV5-1 to TRBJ1-1; 7 bases fit TRBD1. The J segment lost 3 bases and the V segment lost 4 bases, leaving 9 bases of the junction unmatched. This CDR3 region has 15 residues. Germline-derived CDR1 and CDR2 are SGHRS and YFSETQ. This CDR3 is CASSTRPTGDTEAFF. The CDR3 coding sequence is TGCGCCAGCAGCACCCGACCTACAGGGGACACTGAAGCTTTCTTT.

V usage is TRBV7-8 and J usage is TRBJ1-1; D not resolved. Germline V gene lookup returns CDR1 SGHVS and CDR2 FQNEAQ. V lost 3 bases and J 1 base, leaving 6 bases between the germline ends. This CDR3 comprises 13 residues. Here the CDR3 reads CASSFRPNTEAFF. For the CDR3, the DNA is TGTGCCAGCAGCTTTAGACCGAACACTGAAGCTTTCTTT.

This sequence joins TRBV6-5 and TRBJ1-5; D gene uncertain. This CDR3 region has 14 residues. Germline V CDR1 and CDR2: MNHEY, SVGAGI. Trimming pared 6 bases from V and 3 bases from J, leaving 12 bases between. CDR3 bases: TGTGCCAGCAGCCCCTCAATAGACAATCAGCCCCAGCATTTT. It specifies CASSPSIDNQPQHF.

CDR3 amino acids: CSVGLAGGPGTDTQYF. CDR3 nucleotide sequence: TGCAGCGTTGGACTAGCGGGGGGGCCGGGCACAGATACGCAGTATTTT. The chain combines TRBV29-1 with TRBJ2-3; 14 bases are shared with TRBD2. The CDR3 extends over 16 amino acids. The trim removed 4 bases at V and 1 base at J, leaving 4 bases unmatched. Germline V gene lookup returns CDR1 SQVTM and CDR2 ANQGSEA.

The V gene is TRBV5-1, the J gene TRBJ2-7, with TRBD1 matching over 9 bases. The junction had 0 bases not matched to a gene; V was cut back by 0 bases and J by 2 bases. The CDR3 totals 14 residues. The germline V gene encodes CDR1 SGHRS and CDR2 YFSETQ. For the CDR3, the DNA is TGCGCCAGCAGCTTGGACAGGGGGCCCTACGAGCAGTACGTC. The encoded protein is CASSLDRGPYEQYV.

CDR3 amino acids: CATSDPRGGYSNEQFF. CDR3 DNA sequence: TGTGCCACCAGTGATCCCCGGGGGGGGTATAGCAATGAGCAGTTCTTC. The chain couples TRBV24-1 to TRBJ2-1, with 8 positions matching TRBD2. CDR1 is KGHDR and CDR2 is SFDVKD in the germline V gene. This CDR3 comprises 16 residues. The J segment lost 6 bases and the V segment lost 3 bases, leaving 9 bases of the junction unmatched.

J is TRBJ2-5 and V is TRBV2, with D possibly matching TRBD2 (5 bases). V lost 8 bases and J 5 bases, leaving 15 bases between the germline ends. Germline CDR1 and CDR2: SNHLY and FYNNEI. There are 13 residues in the CDR3. The CDR3 is CASSPLTGETQYF. The CDR3 coding sequence is TGTGCCAGCTCCCCCTTGACGGGGGAGACCCAGTACTTC.

The J gene is TRBJ1-6, the V gene TRBV30; D uncertain. Looked up from germline, CDR1 is GTSNPN and CDR2 is SVGIG (reference sequence). V lost 0 bases and J lost 0, with 6 bases in between. The CDR3 is made up of 15 amino acids. In DNA, the CDR3 is TGTGCCTGGAGTGTACTGGGCTCCTATAATTCACCCCTCCACTTT. This gives the protein CAWSVLGSYNSPLHF.

CDR3 sequence: CASSFTGGIQETQYF. The CDR3 bases are TGTGCCAGCAGCTTTACAGGGGGGATACAAGAGACCCAGTACTTC. The chain carries TRBV11-2 and TRBJ2-5; 8 positions agree with TRBD1. V shed 3 bases, J shed 2 bases, and the junction held 5 bases outside the gene matches. Germline values: CDR1 SGHAT, CDR2 FQNNGV. This CDR3 spans 15 amino acids.

This clone has just one count. CDR3 in DNA: TGCAGTGCTAGTACCCGGAAAACTAGCACAGATACGCAGTATTTT. Protein: CSASTRKTSTDTQYF. The chain has TRBV20-1 and TRBJ2-3; the D is unclear. Germline assignment: CDR1 DFQATT and CDR2 SNEGSKA (reference sequence). CDR3 length: 15 amino acids. The ends were cut back, 3 bases at V and 0 bases at J, with 13 bases in the middle.

The chain joins TRBV30 to TRBJ1-1, with D maybe TRBD1 (5 bases). Germline lookup yields CDR1 GTSNPN and CDR2 SVGIG (reference sequence). The CDR3 is 13 residues long. V was pared by 5 bases and J by 5 bases, with 15 bases between. The CDR3 sequence is CAWARDQNTEAFF. For the CDR3, the DNA is TGTGCCTGGGCCCGGGACCAAAATACTGAAGCTTTCTTT.

The rearrangement uses TRBV4-2 and TRBJ1-1, with D unclear. Germline loops: CDR1 LGHNA, CDR2 YNFKEQ. Trimming stripped 4 bases from V and 0 bases from J, with 12 bases between. The CDR3 loop spans 15 amino acids. DNA for the CDR3: TGTGCCAGCAGCCCCTCGGCGGTCCTGAACACTGAAGCTTTCTTT. Its translation is CASSPSAVLNTEAFF.